Listed here are 2 T cell receptor beta chains from one sample, sequenced in a study of blood T cells in healthy people across ages. Through a sample-barcoded 5' primer and a J-beta primer mix, a second PCR was run for roughly 7 to 11 cycles. Using its own MiXCR run on the 5' RACE reads, TCRdb lists one record per CDR3 protein. The sample consists of 600,000 to 800,000 distinct CDR3 sequences, roughly half of them appearing once. The sample comprised blood. These receptor sequences come from a woman at least 80 years old in good health.

The V call is TRBV29-1, the J call TRBJ2-3; D is tentatively TRBD1 or TRBD2 (6 bases each). The CDR3 length is 13 residues. CDR1 is SQVTM, CDR2 ANQGSEA, per germline. Deletions cut 4 bases from V and 6 bases from J, with 14 bases between. The CDR3 DNA sequence: TGCAGCGTTGGCCGGGGGCTGTTGGATACGCAGTATTTT. Protein sequence: CSVGRGLLDTQYF.

This chain links TRBV20-1 with TRBJ2-7, with TRBD2 identical over 8 bases. V was clipped by 0 bases and J by 4 bases; unmatched bases: 8. Germline CDR1 DFQATT, CDR2 SNEGSKA (reference sequence). The CDR3 loop spans 15 amino acids. The CDR3 loop reads CSARDRQAGEYEQYF. For the CDR3, the DNA is TGCAGTGCTAGAGATCGACAAGCGGGAGAGTACGAGCAGTACTTC.